This note documents a single T cell receptor beta chain sequence. This specimen comes from a study of blood T cell repertoires in COVID-19. Overall study: Material from acute and convalescent COVID-19 was sourced from the United States, Italy and Spain. PBMCs, B-cell-depleted T cells, or T cells provided the cDNA or gDNA that made up the material.

Deletions cut 3 bases from V and 5 bases from J, with 5 bases between. This CDR3 region has 12 residues. Germline V gives CDR1 LNHNV, CDR2 YYDKDF (reference sequence). Authors' data handling: Quantification of nucleated cells was approximated via reference gene primer amplification. The repertoire was sequenced with immunoSEQ multiplex PCR; TCRdb's copy has only in-frame clones and lacks some. V and J calls and clone size are those listed in that table; D and trimming were worked out from the DNA. In the table there are 85,000 to 130,000 clones, about 80% of which are singletons. The chain carries TRBV15 and TRBJ2-4; D gene ambiguous. The sequence derives from an elderly woman with active or convalescent COVID-19. Sequencing was carried out using peripheral blood. The CDR3 reads CATSRAENIQYF. The CDR3 nucleotides read TGTGCCACCAGCAGGGCCGAAAACATTCAGTACTTC.